This T cell receptor beta chain stems from a study of blood T cell repertoires in COVID-19. Background on the study: Sources were T cells, B-cell-depleted T cells, or PBMCs; the material itself was cDNA or gDNA.

From germline, CDR1 is SGHTS and CDR2 YDEGEE. There are 17 residues in the CDR3. V lost 1 base, J lost 0 bases, and 11 bases lay in between. The sample holds one count of this clone. Original data processing: Estimates of nucleated cell counts were drawn from the amplification of reference gene primers. The data were produced by immunoSEQ multiplex PCR, yet TCRdb's version contains in-frame clones alone and is incomplete. Clonal size and the V and J genes are those of that table, whereas D and trimming came from the DNA. The table lists 14,000 to 15,000 clones, around 88% of them singletons. The sample comprised peripheral blood. V usage is TRBV5-8 and J usage is TRBJ2-6, with D possibly TRBD1 on 6 matching bases. The source is a human donor in a cohort sampled during active COVID-19. The CDR3 DNA is TGTGCCAGCAGCTTGATGGGACACTTCTCTGGGGCCAACGTCCTGACTTTC. Its protein is CASSLMGHFSGANVLTF.